Given below is one T cell receptor beta chain in context. Its antigen is undetermined. Germline assignment: CDR1 SGHVS and CDR2 FNYEAQ. This CDR3 region has 17 residues. The data stem from a study of CXCR3-negative and CXCR3-positive naive CD8 T cells. General study points: Researchers report that CXCR3-positive naive cells carry more hydrophobic TRB CDR3s than CXCR3-negative naive cells.

Carrying UMI labels, the TRB cDNA libraries were prepared through 5' RACE. TCRdb reprocessed the 5' RACE reads and keeps a single row for each CDR3 protein, giving no DNA. This sample's clone table lists 120,000 to 150,000 distinct CDR3 sequences. The material sequenced was naive CXCR3+ CD8+ T cells from blood. Subset specified: CD45RO-CCR7+CD27+CD95- naive CD8+ T cells expressing CXCR3 (TNR3+). This TCR derives from a human donor in good health. Some clones in this sample may be carry-over from other donors' samples. V usage is TRBV7-6 and J usage is TRBJ2-5; there is no DNA to check the TCRdb D call of TRBD2. This CDR3 is CASSLVSLGGGQETQYF.